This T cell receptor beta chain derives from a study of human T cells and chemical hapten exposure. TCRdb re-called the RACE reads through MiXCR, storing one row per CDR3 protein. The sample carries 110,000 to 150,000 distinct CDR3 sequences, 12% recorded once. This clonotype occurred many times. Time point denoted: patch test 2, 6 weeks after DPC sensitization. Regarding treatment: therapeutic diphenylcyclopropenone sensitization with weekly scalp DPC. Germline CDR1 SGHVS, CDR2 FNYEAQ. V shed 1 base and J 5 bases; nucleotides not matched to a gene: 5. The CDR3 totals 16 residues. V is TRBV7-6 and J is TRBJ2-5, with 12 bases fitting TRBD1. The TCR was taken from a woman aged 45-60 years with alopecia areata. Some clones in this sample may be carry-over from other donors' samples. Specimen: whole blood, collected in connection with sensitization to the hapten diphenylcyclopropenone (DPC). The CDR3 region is CASSLVGTGGRETQYF. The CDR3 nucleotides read TGTGCCAGCAGCTTAGTTGGGACAGGGGGCCGGGAGACCCAGTACTTC.